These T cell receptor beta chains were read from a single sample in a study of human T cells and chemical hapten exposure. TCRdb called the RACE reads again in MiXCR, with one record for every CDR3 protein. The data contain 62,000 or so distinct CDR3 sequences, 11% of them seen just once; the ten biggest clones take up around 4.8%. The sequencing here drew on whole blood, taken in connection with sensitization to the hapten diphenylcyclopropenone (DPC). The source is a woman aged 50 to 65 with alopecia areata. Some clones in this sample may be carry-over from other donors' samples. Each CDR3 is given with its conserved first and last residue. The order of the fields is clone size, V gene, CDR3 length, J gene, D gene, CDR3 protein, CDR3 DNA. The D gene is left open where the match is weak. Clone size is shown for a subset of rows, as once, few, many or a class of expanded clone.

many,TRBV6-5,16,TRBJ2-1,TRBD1,CASSREGQGGYNEQFF,TGTGCCAGCAGCCGAGAAGGACAGGGGGGCTACAATGAGCAGTTCTTC
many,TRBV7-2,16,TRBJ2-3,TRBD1,CASSPHRGLGTDTQYF,TGTGCCAGCAGCCCCCACAGGGGTCTTGGCACAGATACGCAGTATTTT
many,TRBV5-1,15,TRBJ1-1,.,CASSFETGGRTEAFF,TGCGCCAGCAGCTTTGAAACAGGAGGACGGACTGAAGCTTTCTTT
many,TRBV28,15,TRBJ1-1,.,CASSSPRGAASGAFF,TGTGCCAGCAGTTCCCCCCGGGGGGCCGCGTCTGGAGCTTTCTTT
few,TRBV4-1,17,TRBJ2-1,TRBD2,CASSQVPAGASYNEQFF,TGCGCCAGCAGCCAGGTCCCTGCGGGAGCCTCCTACAATGAGCAGTTCTTC
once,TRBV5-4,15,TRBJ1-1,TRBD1,CASSPGGYERIGAFF,TGTGCCAGCAGCCCAGGGGGATATGAGAGGATCGGAGCTTTCTTT
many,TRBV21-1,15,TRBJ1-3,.,CASSKWRTGDDTIYF,TGTGCCAGCAGCAAATGGAGGACAGGGGATGACACCATATATTTT
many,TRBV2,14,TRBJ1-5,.,CASSELGRGQPQHF,TGTGCCAGCAGTGAATTGGGCCGGGGTCAGCCCCAGCATTTT
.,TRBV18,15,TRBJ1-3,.,CASSSTTARGNTIYF,TGTGCCAGCTCATCGACGACCGCGCGGGGAAACACCATATATTTT
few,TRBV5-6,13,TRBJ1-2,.,CASSLEQNYGYTF,TGTGCCAGCAGCTTGGAGCAGAACTATGGCTACACCTTC
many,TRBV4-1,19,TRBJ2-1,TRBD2,CASSRPPASGYSSYNEQFF,TGCGCCAGCAGCCGTCCCCCAGCTAGCGGATATAGCTCCTACAATGAGCAGTTCTTC
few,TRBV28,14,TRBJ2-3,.,CASTNQGGTDTQYF,TGTGCCAGCACCAACCAGGGTGGGACAGATACGCAGTATTTT
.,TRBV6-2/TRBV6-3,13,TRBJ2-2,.,CASFLVNTGELFF,TGTGCCAGCTTTTTAGTGAACACCGGGGAGCTGTTTTTT
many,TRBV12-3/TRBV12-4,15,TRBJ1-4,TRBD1,CASSLGTGLYEKLFF,TGTGCCAGCAGTTTAGGGACAGGGCTGTATGAAAAACTGTTTTTT
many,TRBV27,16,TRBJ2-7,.,CASSDIRAGLLYEQYF,TGTGCCAGCAGCGATATCCGAGCGGGCCTGCTCTACGAGCAGTACTTC
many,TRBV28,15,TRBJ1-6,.,CASRETREGNSPLHF,TGTGCCAGCAGAGAGACCCGGGAAGGAAATTCACCCCTCCACTTT
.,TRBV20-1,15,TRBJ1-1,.,CSATAKFGVRTEAFF,TGCAGTGCTACAGCCAAATTTGGGGTACGGACTGAAGCTTTCTTT
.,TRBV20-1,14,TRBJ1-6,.,CSASKLLGNSPLHF,TGCAGTGCTAGTAAACTACTCGGGAATTCACCCCTCCACTTT
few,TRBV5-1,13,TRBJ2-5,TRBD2,CASSNGGDETQYF,TGCGCCAGCAGCAACGGGGGGGACGAGACCCAGTACTTC
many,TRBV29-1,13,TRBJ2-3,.,CTLRGAGTDTQYF,TGCACCCTTCGGGGAGCGGGCACAGATACGCAGTATTTT
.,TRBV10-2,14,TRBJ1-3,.,CASSRGRDGNTIYF,TGCGCCAGCAGCAGGGGTAGAGATGGAAACACCATATATTTT
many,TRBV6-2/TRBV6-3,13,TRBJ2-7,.,CASGTGTNYEQYF,TGTGCCAGCGGAACCGGTACAAACTACGAGCAGTACTTC
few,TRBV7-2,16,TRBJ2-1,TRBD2,CASSLGLAGGPNEQFF,TGTGCCAGCAGCTTAGGACTAGCGGGGGGGCCCAATGAGCAGTTCTTC
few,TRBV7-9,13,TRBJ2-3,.,CASSFSGTDTQYF,TGTGCCAGCAGCTTTTCGGGCACAGATACGCAGTATTTT
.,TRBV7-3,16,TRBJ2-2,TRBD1,CASSLTYRGTTGELFF,TGTGCCAGCAGCTTAACGTACAGGGGAACTACCGGGGAGCTGTTTTTT
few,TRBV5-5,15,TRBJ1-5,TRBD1,CASSYFDRENQPQHF,TGTGCCAGCAGCTATTTCGACAGGGAGAATCAGCCCCAGCATTTT
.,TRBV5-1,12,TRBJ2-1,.,CASSRGSNEQFF,TGCGCCAGCAGCCGGGGCAGCAATGAGCAGTTCTTC
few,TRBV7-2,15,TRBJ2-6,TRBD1,CASSRDRAGANVLTF,TGTGCCAGCAGCCGGGACAGGGCTGGGGCCAACGTCCTGACTTTC
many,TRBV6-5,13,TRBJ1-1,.,CASNFQGSTEAFF,TGTGCCAGCAACTTTCAGGGGAGCACTGAAGCTTTCTTT
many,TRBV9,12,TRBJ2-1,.,CASSPGRAGQFF,TGTGCCAGCAGCCCCGGACGCGCGGGGCAGTTCTTC
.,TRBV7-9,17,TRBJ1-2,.,CASSHIFRGSTNYGYTF,TGTGCCAGCAGTCACATCTTCAGGGGCAGCACTAACTATGGCTACACCTTC
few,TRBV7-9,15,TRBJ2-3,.,CASSSLGAGTDTQYF,TGTGCCAGCAGTAGTTTGGGGGCCGGCACAGATACGCAGTATTTT
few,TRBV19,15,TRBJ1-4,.,CASSLFVGPNEKLFF,TGTGCCAGTAGCCTATTTGTCGGGCCTAATGAAAAACTGTTTTTT
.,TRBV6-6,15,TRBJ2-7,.,CASSSGGQPSYEQYF,TGTGCCAGCAGTTCCGGCGGCCAACCTTCCTACGAGCAGTACTTC